One sample yielded the 26 T cell receptor beta chains listed below, sequenced in a study of blood T cell repertoires in COVID-19. Using immunoSEQ multiplex PCR, the repertoire was profiled, and TCRdb retains in-frame clones only, with some absent. This sample has around 64,000 clones, with more than 75% found just once. Material: peripheral blood. The receptors were gathered from a human donor in a cohort sampled during active COVID-19.

With regard to this clone: The junction shows a germline mismatch at one end, possibly a read error. This chain links TRBV7-7 with TRBJ2-1; 7 bases agree with TRBD2. The CDR3 is made up of 16 amino acids. Looked up from germline, CDR1 is SSHAT and CDR2 is FNYEAQ (reference sequence). The CDR3 region is CASSLREREPYNEQFF. For the CDR3, the DNA is TGTGCTAGCAGCTTACGCGAGCGGGAACCCTACAATGAGCAGTTCTTC.

This clone showed up just a few times. The chain uses TRBV3-1 (or the pseudogene TRBV3-2) and TRBJ2-3; 13 bases match TRBD2. The J segment lost 4 bases and the V segment lost 5 bases, leaving 15 bases of the junction unmatched. This CDR3 is built from 19 residues. Germline V gives CDR1 LGHDT, CDR2 YNNKEL (reference sequence). The CDR3 reads CASSFSSDLGLAGSDTQYF. In nucleotides, the CDR3 is TGTGCCAGCAGCTTTAGTTCCGATTTGGGACTAGCGGGGTCAGATACGCAGTATTTT.

The J gene is TRBJ1-2, the V gene TRBV28, with D tentatively TRBD1 (5 bases). Trimming pared 3 bases from V and 4 bases from J, leaving 9 bases between. This CDR3 comprises 13 residues. The germline gives CDR1 MDHEN, CDR2 SYDVKM. The CDR3 nucleotides are TGTGCCAGCAGTTTGGGGGGAGCCTATGGCTACACCTTC. Translation gives CASSLGGAYGYTF.

This clone was seen a single time. The chain carries TRBV7-9 and TRBJ2-3, with D possibly being TRBD1 (6 bases). This CDR3 spans 13 amino acids. V was trimmed by 7 bases and J by 0 bases, leaving 8 bases between them. The germline V gene encodes CDR1 SEHNR and CDR2 FQNEAQ (reference sequence). As DNA, the CDR3 is TGTGCCAGCAAAACAGGGAGCACAGATACGCAGTATTTT. Translating gives CASKTGSTDTQYF.

The chain has TRBV4-1 and TRBJ2-1; tentative D call: TRBD2 (6 bases). This CDR3 spans 15 amino acids. Germline lookup yields CDR1 MGHRA and CDR2 YSYEKL. Trimming left V 1 base short and J 3 bases short, with 10 bases between. The CDR3 region is CASSQGEASYNEQFF. In DNA, the CDR3 is TGCGCCAGCAGCCAAGGGGAGGCCAGCTACAATGAGCAGTTCTTC.

This chain joins TRBV2 and TRBJ2-7, with 8 bases lining up with TRBD2. Germline CDR1 and CDR2: SNHLY and FYNNEI. The CDR3 extends over 15 amino acids. Unmatched junction bases numbered 11, after V lost 6 bases and J lost 4 bases. CDR3 DNA: TGTGCCAGCAGGACCGGACTAGCTCCTTCGTACGAGCAGTACTTC. This gives the protein CASRTGLAPSYEQYF. The variable domain in full, completed from reference TRBV2 and TRBJ2-7, reads EPEVTQTPSHQVTQMGQEVILRCVPISNHLYFYWYRQILGQKVEFLVSFYNNEISEKSEIFDDQFSVERPDGSNFTLKIRSTKLEDSAMYFCASRTGLAPSYEQYFGPGTRLTVT.

This rearrangement joins TRBV6-2 or TRBV6-3 to TRBJ2-7; the D gene is possibly TRBD1 (6 bases). Germline CDR1 is MNHEY and CDR2 is SVGEGT. The CDR3 sequence is 17 residues long. V was trimmed by 2 bases and J by 0 bases, leaving 17 bases between them. The CDR3 DNA reads as TGTGCCAGCAGTTACACACTACAGGGTGTTTTCTCCTACGAGCAGTACTTC. Encoded protein: CASSYTLQGVFSYEQYF.

This sequence joins TRBV28 and TRBJ1-3, with 12 positions matching TRBD1. Germline V gene lookup returns CDR1 MDHEN and CDR2 SYDVKM. With 7 bases clipped from V and 8 bases from J, the junction kept 12 bases outside the gene matches. The CDR3 sequence is 16 residues long. The CDR3 loop is CASNTPPGQGADTIYF. CDR3 DNA: TGTGCCAGCAACACCCCCCCGGGACAGGGGGCGGACACCATATATTTT.

The gene calls are TRBV5-1 and TRBJ2-6, with 9 positions matching TRBD1. V was clipped by 4 bases and J by 0 bases; unmatched bases: 5. Germline V gene lookup returns CDR1 SGHRS and CDR2 YFSETQ. The CDR3 covers 17 residues. CDR3 nucleotides: TGCGCCAGCAGCCCTGGGACAGGGCTCTCTGGGGCCAACGTCCTGACTTTC. This translates into CASSPGTGLSGANVLTF.

This chain connects TRBV2 to TRBJ2-3; D is uncertain. The CDR3 has 13 residues. Looked up from germline, CDR1 is SNHLY and CDR2 is FYNNEI. V lost 7 bases to trimming and J lost 2 bases, with 10 bases between them. CDR3: CASNDFFTDTQYF. As DNA, the CDR3 is TGTGCCAGCAATGACTTCTTCACAGATACGCAGTATTTT.

This chain uses TRBV29-1 with TRBJ1-2; 8 nucleotides align to TRBD1. Germline trimming cut 5 bases from V and 5 bases from J; bases unmatched to any gene: 4. This CDR3 region has 12 residues. CDR1 and CDR2 (germline): SQVTM, ANQGSEA. This CDR3 is CSVSQGAYGYTF. The CDR3 nucleotides are TGCAGCGTTTCTCAGGGGGCATATGGCTACACCTTC.

The CDR3 nucleotides read TGCTACGGAAGAGAGGGCACTGAAGCTTTCTTT. The encoded protein is CYGREGTEAFF. The chain has TRBV29-1 and TRBJ1-1, with D uncertain. From germline, CDR1 is SQVTM and CDR2 ANQGSEA. The CDR3 contains 11 residues.

The chain recombines TRBV5-1 with TRBJ1-1; TRBD1 matches 10 bases. The CDR3 consists of 14 residues. In germline, CDR1 is SGHRS, CDR2 YFSETQ. V shed 5 bases, J shed 4 bases, and the junction held 5 bases outside the gene matches. The CDR3 coding sequence is TGCGCCAGCAGGGGGACAGGGGCTAGCACTGAAGCTTTCTTT. Translating gives CASRGTGASTEAFF.

The chain has TRBV6-4 and TRBJ1-1; D is ambiguous. Germline V gene lookup returns CDR1 MRHNA and CDR2 SNTAGT. There are 13 residues in the CDR3. Between the trimmed V and J ends, which lost 9 bases and 1 base, there was a span of 12 bases. CDR3 nucleotide sequence: TGTGCCAGGAGACGGGATACGAACACTGAAGCTTTCTTT. This encodes CARRRDTNTEAFF.

V is TRBV28 and J is TRBJ1-2; 7 bases match TRBD1. This CDR3 contains 14 residues. Germline V gene sequence: CDR1 MDHEN, CDR2 SYDVKM. V trimming: 3 bases; J trimming: 8 bases; junction bases outside the gene matches: 9. The CDR3 loop is CASSLTGRLEGYTF. As DNA, the CDR3 is TGTGCCAGCAGTTTGACAGGGAGGTTAGAGGGCTACACCTTC.

The chain couples TRBV6-5 to TRBJ2-1, with 10 bases aligning to TRBD2. This CDR3 has 13 residues. Germline V lookup: CDR1 MNHEY, CDR2 SVGAGI. J gave up 8 bases and V 8 bases, and 6 bases lay outside the gene matches. The CDR3 nucleotides are TGTGCCAGCGAGGCTAGCGGGAGACATGAGCAGTTCTTC. It codes for CASEASGRHEQFF.

This clone was seen a single time. The J gene is TRBJ2-3, the V gene TRBV4-2; 7 bases are shared with TRBD1. Germline V gene data show CDR1 as LGHNA and CDR2 as YNFKEQ. The V gene end was trimmed by 2 bases and the J gene end by 0 bases; junction bases not matched to a gene: 2. This CDR3 has 15 residues. CDR3: CASSQTGASTDTQYF. In nucleotides, the CDR3 is TGTGCCAGCAGCCAAACAGGGGCTAGCACAGATACGCAGTATTTT.

The chain is built from TRBV10-2 and TRBJ2-6, with D perhaps matching TRBD2 (5 bases). With 6 bases removed from V and 2 bases from J, the gap between germline ends came to 14 bases. The germline gives CDR1 WSHSY, CDR2 SAAADI. The CDR3 is 16 amino acids. Here the CDR3 reads CASSSRTLTGANVLTF. In DNA form, the CDR3 reads TGCGCCAGCAGCTCCCGGACTCTCACTGGGGCCAACGTCCTGACTTTC.

The chain couples TRBV21-1 to TRBJ2-1; the D call TRBD2 from the table was never checked on the DNA. TRBV21-1 constitutes a pseudogene. This CDR3 comprises 15 residues. CDR3: CASTGGRARFNEQFF. CDR3 sequence (DNA): TGTGCCAGCACCGGGGGGAGGGCCCGGTTCAATGAGCAGTTCTTC.

The V gene is TRBV15, the J gene TRBJ2-2, with 8 bases lining up with TRBD2. The CDR3 runs to 18 residues. Germline CDR1 LNHNV, CDR2 YYDKDF (reference sequence). Unmatched junction bases numbered 6, after V lost 0 bases and J lost 0 bases. The DNA of the CDR3 is TGTGCCACCAGCAGAGATCGGGGGGGCAGGACGAACACCGGGGAGCTGTTTTTT. It is translated as CATSRDRGGRTNTGELFF.

The rearrangement uses TRBV7-9 and TRBJ2-1; TRBD2 agrees at 8 bases. The CDR3 is 16 residues long. The germline gives CDR1 SEHNR, CDR2 FQNEAQ (reference sequence). J gave up 4 bases and V 1 base, and 6 bases lay outside the gene matches. The CDR3: CASSLVGLAGYNEQFF. CDR3 bases: TGTGCCAGCAGCTTAGTTGGACTAGCCGGTTACAATGAGCAGTTCTTC.

The chain has TRBV9 and TRBJ1-1, with D perhaps TRBD1 (5 bases). V was clipped by 2 bases and J by 0 bases, with 8 bases between them. Germline CDR1 is SGDLS and CDR2 is YYNGEE. The CDR3 contains 14 residues. The CDR3 spells CASSVGGVNTEAFF. In DNA, the CDR3 is TGTGCCAGCAGCGTCGGAGGGGTGAACACTGAAGCTTTCTTT.

The V and J genes are TRBV19 and TRBJ1-1, with unresolved D. V was pared by 5 bases and J by 6 bases, with 13 bases between. The length of the CDR3 is 13 residues. Germline CDR1 and CDR2: LNHDA and SQIVND (reference sequence). This chain's CDR3 is CASSERAVPEAFF. DNA for the CDR3: TGTGCCAGTAGTGAGCGGGCAGTCCCTGAAGCTTTCTTT. Complete variable domain (other parts from reference TRBV19 and TRBJ1-1): DGGITQSPKYLFRKEGQNVTLSCEQNLNHDAMYWYRQDPGQGLRLIYYSQIVNDFQKGDIAEGYSVSREKKESFPLTVTSAQKNPTAFYLCASSERAVPEAFFGQGTRLTVV.

The CDR3 bases are TGTGCCAGCAGCAAAGAGGACGGGGGAGGGCGGAATAGCAATCAGCCCCAGCATTTT. This sequence encodes CASSKEDGGGRNSNQPQHF. This chain links TRBV21-1 with TRBJ1-5. TRBV21-1 is listed as a pseudogene. The CDR3 is made up of 19 amino acids.

This chain uses TRBV5-1 with TRBJ2-2, with TRBD2 matching 7 bases. The junction had 2 bases not matched to a gene; V was cut back by 0 bases and J by 6 bases. This CDR3 comprises 14 residues. Germline CDR1 reads SGHRS; CDR2 reads YFSETQ. CDR3 sequence reads: CASSLDGGAGELFF. The CDR3 nucleotides are TGCGCCAGCAGCTTGGATGGGGGGGCCGGGGAGCTGTTTTTT.

The chain carries TRBV4-2 and TRBJ2-2; D perhaps matches TRBD1 (6 bases). This CDR3 is built from 16 residues. Germline assignment: CDR1 LGHNA and CDR2 YNFKEQ. V was trimmed by 2 bases and J by 1 base, leaving 11 bases between them. In DNA, the CDR3 is TGTGCCAGCAGCCAAACAGGGTGGGGGAACACCGGGGAGCTGTTTTTT. Protein product: CASSQTGWGNTGELFF.